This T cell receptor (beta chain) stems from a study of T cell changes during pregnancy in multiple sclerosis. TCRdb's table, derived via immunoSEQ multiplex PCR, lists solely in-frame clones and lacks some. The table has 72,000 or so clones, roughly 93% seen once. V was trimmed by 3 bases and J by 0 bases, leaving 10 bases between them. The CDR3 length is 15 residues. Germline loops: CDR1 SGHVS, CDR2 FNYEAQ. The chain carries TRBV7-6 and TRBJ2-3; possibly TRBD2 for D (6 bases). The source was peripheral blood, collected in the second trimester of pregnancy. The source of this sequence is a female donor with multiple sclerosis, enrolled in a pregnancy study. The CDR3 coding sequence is TGTGCCAGCAGCTTGGGGCGGGATAGCACAGATACGCAGTATTTT. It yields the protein CASSLGRDSTDTQYF.